The present entry profiles one TCR beta chain with its context. Antigen: not known. This sample was taken from a study of a mutant IDH1 vaccine in newly diagnosed glioma. Using immunoSEQ multiplex PCR, the repertoire was profiled, and TCRdb retains in-frame clones only, with some absent. The table has around 53,000 clones, around 80% seen once; the top ten hold roughly 6.3%. The time point denotes: week 35, safety follow-up. Each dose delivered 300 ug of mutant IDH1 20-mer peptide subcutaneously with imiquimod. This CDR3 has 12 amino acids. Germline CDR1 SNHLY, CDR2 FYNNEI. With 7 bases removed from V and 8 bases from J, the gap between germline ends came to 14 bases.

The V and J genes are TRBV2 and TRBJ1-1, with D unclear. The source material was PBMCs, sampled from a glioma patient whose treatment included an IDH1 peptide vaccine. The source is a man in his forties with glioma. The CDR3 is CASMSSAGEAFF. The DNA for the CDR3 is TGTGCCAGCATGTCGTCGGCCGGGGAAGCTTTCTTT.